The 5 T cell receptor beta chains reported below all come from one sample, sequenced in a study of graft-versus-host responses after intestinal transplantation. Using immunoSEQ multiplex PCR, the repertoire was profiled, and TCRdb retains in-frame clones only, with some absent. The sample contains about 98,000 clones, more than 70% of which appear only once. This material consisted of PBMCs, taken 255 days after intestinal transplant. The receptor source for this set is a human patient who received an intestinal transplant, so some T cells may come from the graft donor.

This chain connects TRBV4-2 to TRBJ2-2, with D unclear. This CDR3 contains 15 residues. The germline CDR1 and CDR2 sequences are LGHNA and YNFKEQ. Trimming pared 0 bases from V and 4 bases from J, leaving 9 bases between. The CDR3 nucleotides are TGTGCCAGCAGCCAAGATCTGGCATTCACCGGGGAGCTGTTTTTT. Translated, it gives CASSQDLAFTGELFF.

The chain couples TRBV28 to TRBJ1-1, with D maybe TRBD1 (5 bases). V lost 2 bases and J 6 bases, leaving 13 bases between the germline ends. The germline CDR1 and CDR2 sequences are MDHEN and SYDVKM. This CDR3 contains 14 residues. The CDR3 sequence is CASSLGFGGAEAFF. The CDR3 coding sequence is TGTGCCAGCAGTTTAGGGTTTGGGGGGGCTGAAGCTTTCTTT.

The chain employs TRBV28 and TRBJ1-1; D may be TRBD1 (6 bases). This CDR3 is built from 15 residues. Germline CDR1 is MDHEN and CDR2 is SYDVKM. Trimming stripped 6 bases from V and 4 bases from J, with 18 bases between. CDR3 DNA sequence: TGTGCCAGCAGCCCACTCAGGGGCGGTGGCACTGAAGCTTTCTTT. Encoded protein: CASSPLRGGGTEAFF. The variable domain in full, completed from reference TRBV28 and TRBJ1-1, reads DVKVTQSSRYLVKRTGEKVFLECVQDMDHENMFWYRQDPGLGLRLIYFSYDVKMKEKGDIPEGYSVSREKKERFSLILESASTNQTSMYLCASSPLRGGGTEAFFGQGTRLTVV.

The chain links TRBV5-6 to TRBJ1-1, with D perhaps TRBD1 (5 bases). The CDR3 consists of 13 residues. Germline lookup yields CDR1 SGHDT and CDR2 YYEEEE. Trimming cost V 4 bases and J 7 bases, with 14 bases left between them. The CDR3 here is CASSRPGGVEAFF. CDR3 in DNA: TGTGCCAGCAGCCGACCCGGAGGGGTTGAAGCTTTCTTT.

The chain joins TRBV9 to TRBJ1-1; 8 bases are a match to TRBD1. This CDR3 contains 15 residues. Germline CDR1 reads SGDLS; CDR2 reads YYNGEE. With 3 bases clipped from V and 3 bases from J, the junction kept 7 bases outside the gene matches. CDR3: CASSAVDRGYTEAFF. The CDR3 DNA follows: TGTGCCAGCAGCGCAGTAGACAGGGGATACACTGAAGCTTTCTTT.